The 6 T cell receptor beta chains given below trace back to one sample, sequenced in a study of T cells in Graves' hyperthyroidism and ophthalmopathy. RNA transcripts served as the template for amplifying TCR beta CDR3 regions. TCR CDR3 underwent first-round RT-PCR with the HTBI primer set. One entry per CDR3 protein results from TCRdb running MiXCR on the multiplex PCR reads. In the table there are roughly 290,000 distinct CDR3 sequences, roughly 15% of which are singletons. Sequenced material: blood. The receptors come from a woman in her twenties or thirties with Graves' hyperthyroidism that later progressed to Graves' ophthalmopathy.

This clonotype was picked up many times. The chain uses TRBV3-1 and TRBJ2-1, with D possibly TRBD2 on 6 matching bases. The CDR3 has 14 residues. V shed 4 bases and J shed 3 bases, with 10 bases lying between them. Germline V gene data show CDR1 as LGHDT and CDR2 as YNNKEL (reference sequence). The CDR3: CASSRPDYYNEQFF. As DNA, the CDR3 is TGTGCCAGCAGCCGCCCGGACTACTACAATGAGCAGTTCTTC.

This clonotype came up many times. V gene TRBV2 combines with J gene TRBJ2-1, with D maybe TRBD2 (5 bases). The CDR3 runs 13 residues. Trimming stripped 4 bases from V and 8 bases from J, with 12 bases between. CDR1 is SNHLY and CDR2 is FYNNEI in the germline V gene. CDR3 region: CASSGFTRDEQFF. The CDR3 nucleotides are TGTGCCAGCAGTGGGTTCACTAGGGATGAGCAGTTCTTC.

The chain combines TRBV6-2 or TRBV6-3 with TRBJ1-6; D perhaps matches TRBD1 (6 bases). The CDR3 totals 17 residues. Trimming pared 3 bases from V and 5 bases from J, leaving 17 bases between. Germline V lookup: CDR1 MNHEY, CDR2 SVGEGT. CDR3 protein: CASSYYPAGGDNSPLHF. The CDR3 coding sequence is TGTGCCAGCAGTTATTATCCTGCCGGGGGCGATAATTCACCCCTCCACTTT.

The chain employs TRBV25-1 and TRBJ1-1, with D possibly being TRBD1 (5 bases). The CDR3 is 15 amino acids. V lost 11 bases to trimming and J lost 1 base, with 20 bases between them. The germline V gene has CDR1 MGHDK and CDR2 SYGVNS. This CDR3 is CAAGGGGMANTEAFF. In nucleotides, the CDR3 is TGTGCCGCGGGGGGGGGGGGAATGGCGAACACTGAAGCTTTCTTT.

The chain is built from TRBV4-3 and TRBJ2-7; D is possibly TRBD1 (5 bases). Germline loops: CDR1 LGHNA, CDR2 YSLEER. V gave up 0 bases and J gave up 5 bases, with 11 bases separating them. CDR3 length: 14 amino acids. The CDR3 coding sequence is TGCGCCAGCAGCCAAGATTACAGACAGAACGAGCAGTACTTC. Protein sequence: CASSQDYRQNEQYF.

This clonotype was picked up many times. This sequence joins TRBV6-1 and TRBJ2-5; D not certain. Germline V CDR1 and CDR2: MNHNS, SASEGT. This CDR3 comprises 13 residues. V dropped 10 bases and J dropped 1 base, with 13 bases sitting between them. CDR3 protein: CATALNTQETQYF. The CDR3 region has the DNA TGTGCCACGGCTCTCAATACCCAAGAGACCCAGTACTTC.